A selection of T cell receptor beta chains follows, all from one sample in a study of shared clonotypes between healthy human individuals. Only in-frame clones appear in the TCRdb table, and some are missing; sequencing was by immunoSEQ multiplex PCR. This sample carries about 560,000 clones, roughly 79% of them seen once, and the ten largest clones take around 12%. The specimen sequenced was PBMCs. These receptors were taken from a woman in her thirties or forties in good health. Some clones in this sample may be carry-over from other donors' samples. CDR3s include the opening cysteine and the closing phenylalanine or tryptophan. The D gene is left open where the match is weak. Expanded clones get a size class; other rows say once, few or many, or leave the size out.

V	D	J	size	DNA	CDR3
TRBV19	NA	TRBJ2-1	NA	TGTGCCAGTAGTATAGATTCGGGACATGAGCAGTTCTTC	CASSIDSGHEQFF
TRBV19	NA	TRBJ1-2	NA	TGTGCCAGTAGTGAACAGGGTTCCGGTGGCTACACCTTC	CASSEQGSGGYTF
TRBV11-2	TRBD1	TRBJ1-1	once	TGTGCCAGCAGCCGGACAGGGGGCGCGAGAGCTTTCTTT	CASSRTGGARAFF
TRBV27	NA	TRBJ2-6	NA	TGTGCCAGCAGTTTATGGGGCGACTCTGGGGCCAACGTCCTGACTTTC	CASSLWGDSGANVLTF
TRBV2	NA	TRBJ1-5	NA	TGTGCCAGCAGTGAGAGGGCTCCCCTTTCCCAGCATTTT	CASSERAPLSQHF
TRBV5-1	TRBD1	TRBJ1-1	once	TGCGCCAGCAGCCCTACTGGACAGGGGAACACTGAAGCTTTCTTT	CASSPTGQGNTEAFF
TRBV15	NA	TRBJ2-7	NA	TGTGCCACCAGCAGAGATCTGACATCAGCCGAGCAGTACTTC	CATSRDLTSAEQYF
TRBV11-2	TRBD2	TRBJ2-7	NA	TGTGCCAGCACAGGGAGAGCGGGATCCTACGAGCAGTACTTC	CASTGRAGSYEQYF
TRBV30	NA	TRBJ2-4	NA	TGTGCCTGGAGTGGACCCAAAAACATTCAGTACTTC	CAWSGPKNIQYF
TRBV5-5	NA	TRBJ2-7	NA	TGTGCCAGCAGCAGGGGAGCCTACGAGCAGTACTTC	CASSRGAYEQYF
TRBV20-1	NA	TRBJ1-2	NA	TGCAGTGCTAGAAGGGGGGATGGCTACACCTTC	CSARRGDGYTF
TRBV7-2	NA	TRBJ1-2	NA	TGTGCCAGCAGCCCTAGGGTGGGCATTAACTATGGCTACACCTTC	CASSPRVGINYGYTF
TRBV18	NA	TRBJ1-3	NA	TGTGCCAGCTCAAAAGACCGAGCAGCTGGAAACACCATATATTTT	CASSKDRAAGNTIYF
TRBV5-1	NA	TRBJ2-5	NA	TGCGCCAGCAGCTTGGGACTTAACCAAGAGACCCAGTACTTC	CASSLGLNQETQYF
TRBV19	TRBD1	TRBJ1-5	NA	TGTGCCAGTAGACCTTCACAAGACGGGACAGGGGATTTCAATCAGCCCCAGCATTTT	CASRPSQDGTGDFNQPQHF
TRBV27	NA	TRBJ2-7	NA	TGTGCCAGCAGCACCCAGGCAGGGGCCTACGAGCAGTACTTC	CASSTQAGAYEQYF
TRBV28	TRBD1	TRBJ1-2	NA	TGTGCCAGCAGGGACCCGGGACAGGGGGACTATGGCTACACCTTC	CASRDPGQGDYGYTF
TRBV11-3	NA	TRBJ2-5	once	TGTGCCAGCAGCTCACCCCCCGGGACTCGGGTATACTTC	CASSSPPGTRVYF
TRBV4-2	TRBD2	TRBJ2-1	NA	TGTGCCAGCAGCCAAGCCGGACTAGCGGGAGATTCTGAGCAGTTCTTC	CASSQAGLAGDSEQFF
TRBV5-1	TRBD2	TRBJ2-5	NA	TGCGCCAGCAGCTTGGGACTAGCGGGAACGCCGTACCAAGAGACCCAGTACTTC	CASSLGLAGTPYQETQYF
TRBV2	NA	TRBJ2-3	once	TGTGCCTGCAAGGCTGGGGCAGATACGCAGTATTTT	CACKAGADTQYF
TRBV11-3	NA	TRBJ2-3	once	TGTGCCAGCAGCTTAGGCCGAGGCACAGATACGCAGTATTTT	CASSLGRGTDTQYF
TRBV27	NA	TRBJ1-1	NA	TGTGCCAGCAGTTTAAGCTGGGTGAACACTGAAGCTTTCTTT	CASSLSWVNTEAFF
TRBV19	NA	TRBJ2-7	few	TGTGCCAGTAGTCCCCCCCGATACGCAGGGAAGGACGTTTACGAGCAGTACTTC	CASSPPRYAGKDVYEQYF
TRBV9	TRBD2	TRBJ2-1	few	TGTGCCAGCAGCGTAGGAGGGCGGGGGACGTACAATGAGCAGTTCTTC	CASSVGGRGTYNEQFF
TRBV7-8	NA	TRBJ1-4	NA	TGTGCCAGCAGCTCTACAGGGAGTCAACTGTTTTTT	CASSSTGSQLFF
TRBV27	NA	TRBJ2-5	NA	TGTGCCAGCAGTTCGACAGGAAGTAACGGAGAGACCCAGTACTTC	CASSSTGSNGETQYF
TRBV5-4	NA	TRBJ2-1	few	TGTGCCAGCAGCTTGGATGGGAGCTCCTACAATGAGCAGTTCTTC	CASSLDGSSYNEQFF
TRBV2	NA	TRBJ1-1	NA	TGTGCCAGCAGTTCAGACGGGCGAACGACTGAAGCTTTCTTT	CASSSDGRTTEAFF
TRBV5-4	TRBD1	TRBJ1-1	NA	TGTGCCAGCAGCTTGCCCCCGTCCGGGACAGAAAACACTGAAGCTTTCTTT	CASSLPPSGTENTEAFF
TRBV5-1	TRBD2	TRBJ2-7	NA	TGCGCCAGCAGCTTGGACCCGGGAGGGTCTTACGAGCAGTACTTC	CASSLDPGGSYEQYF
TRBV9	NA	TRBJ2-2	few	TGTGCCAGCAGCTCCAACGTCGAGGGGGAGCTGTTTTTT	CASSSNVEGELFF
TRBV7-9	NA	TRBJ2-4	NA	TGTGCCAGCAGCGCCACTAGCGGACAGGGGGCCAAAAACATTCAGTACTTC	CASSATSGQGAKNIQYF
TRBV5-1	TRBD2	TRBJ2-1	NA	TGCGCCAGCAGCTCGAGTAGCGGGACTCACAATGAGCAGTTCTTC	CASSSSSGTHNEQFF
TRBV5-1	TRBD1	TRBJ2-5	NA	TGCGCCAGCAGCTTAACTACAGGGGGCGGAGGGGAGACCCAGTACTTC	CASSLTTGGGGETQYF
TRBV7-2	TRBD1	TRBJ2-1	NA	TGTGCCAGCAGCTTAACGACAGGGGCAGGCTACAATGAGCAGTTCTTC	CASSLTTGAGYNEQFF
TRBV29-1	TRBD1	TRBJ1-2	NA	TGCAGCGTTGAGGCAGGGGGTGGCTACACCTTC	CSVEAGGGYTF
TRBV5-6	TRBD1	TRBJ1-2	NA	TGTGCCAGCAGCTTGGGACAGGGGAGTGGCTACACCTTC	CASSLGQGSGYTF
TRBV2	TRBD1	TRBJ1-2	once	TGTGCCAGCAGCCAGGGACAGGCGCTATTGGGCTACACCTTC	CASSQGQALLGYTF
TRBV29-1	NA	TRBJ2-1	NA	TGCAGCGTTGAGGAGGGGGCGGGTGAGCAGTTCTTC	CSVEEGAGEQFF
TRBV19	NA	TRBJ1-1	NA	TGTGCCAGTAGTCCGTTGGCAGCGGAGAACACTGAAGCTTTCTTT	CASSPLAAENTEAFF
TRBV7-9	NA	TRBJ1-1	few	TGTGCCAGCAGCTTCGTGGGCGCGGGCACTGAAGCTTTCTTT	CASSFVGAGTEAFF
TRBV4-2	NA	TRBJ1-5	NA	TGTGCCAGCAGCCAAGAATGGGATGGGGGAAGTCAGCCCCAGCATTTT	CASSQEWDGGSQPQHF
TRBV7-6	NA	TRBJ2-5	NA	TGTGCCAGCAGCTTAGAGCGGGAAGAGACCCAGTACTTC	CASSLEREETQYF
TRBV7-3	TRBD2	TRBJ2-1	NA	TGTGCCAGCAGCCCCCAGCGGGAGCCCAACAATGAGCAGTTCTTC	CASSPQREPNNEQFF
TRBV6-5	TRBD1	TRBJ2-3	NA	TGTGCCAGCCAGAGGGCCAGGGGGTGGGATACGCAGTATTTT	CASQRARGWDTQYF
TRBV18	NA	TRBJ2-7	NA	TGTGCCAGCTCACCACCGGGACACTACGAGCAGTACTTC	CASSPPGHYEQYF
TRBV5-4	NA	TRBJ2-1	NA	TGTGCCAGCAGCTTGGCACGAGGCGATGAGCAGTTCTTC	CASSLARGDEQFF
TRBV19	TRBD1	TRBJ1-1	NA	TGTGCCAGTACCCCAGAGAGTTTCAGGGGGGCCACTGAAGCTTTCTTT	CASTPESFRGATEAFF
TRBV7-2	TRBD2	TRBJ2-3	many	TGTGCCAGCAGCGCCCCCGGGACTAGCGGGAGGCTAAGCACAGATACGCAGTATTTT	CASSAPGTSGRLSTDTQYF